This TCR beta chain stems from a study of T cells expressing NK-cell markers. Reprocessing the 5' RACE reads, TCRdb reports a single entry for every CDR3 protein and omits DNA. The sample has 160,000 or so distinct CDR3 sequences. Germline CDR1 reads DFQATT; CDR2 reads SNEGSKA (reference sequence). The CDR3 is made up of 14 amino acids. The chain is built from TRBV20-1 and TRBJ2-5; no DNA is available, so the TRBD1 call from TCRdb remains unchecked. The receptor comes from a woman aged 18-70 years in good health. Sequencing was done on a sample of blood T cells: a sorted CD56 or NKG2C T cell subset, CD4+ or CD8+ T cells, or bulk PBMC T cells (not recorded which). The CDR3 loop reads CSAYRATIQETQYF.